The source of this T cell receptor beta chain is a study of Graves' ophthalmopathy and Graves' hyperthyroidism. Overall study: There was a collection of peripheral blood at initial diagnosis, before any treatment.

Pregnant or lactating patients and those with other autoimmune diseases or uncontrolled infections were excluded. J gave up 3 bases and V 2 bases, and 8 bases lay outside the gene matches. Germline V lookup: CDR1 MDHEN, CDR2 SYDVKM. This CDR3 has 17 residues. Study observations and caveats: The model's ophthalmopathy progression predictions had more than 55% sensitivity and over 72% specificity. Blood shared most expanded thyroid clonotypes above 0.001 frequency.

This clonotype was counted at least ten times. Antigen unknown. Amplified TCR beta CDR3 regions were obtained using RNA transcripts as template. First-round RT-PCR used HTBI primers; second-round multiplex PCR followed. MiXCR, run by TCRdb on the multiplex PCR reads, gives a single entry per CDR3 protein. The table shows around 340,000 distinct CDR3 sequences, with about a sixth occurring only once. The chain employs TRBV28 and TRBJ2-2; TRBD2 agrees at 8 bases. This clonotype originated in an adult man with Graves' ophthalmopathy. The material sequenced was peripheral blood. The CDR3 region is CASSLLPGGLDTGELFF. The CDR3 region has the DNA TGTGCCAGCAGTTTACTTCCGGGGGGGCTTGACACCGGGGAGCTGTTTTTT.